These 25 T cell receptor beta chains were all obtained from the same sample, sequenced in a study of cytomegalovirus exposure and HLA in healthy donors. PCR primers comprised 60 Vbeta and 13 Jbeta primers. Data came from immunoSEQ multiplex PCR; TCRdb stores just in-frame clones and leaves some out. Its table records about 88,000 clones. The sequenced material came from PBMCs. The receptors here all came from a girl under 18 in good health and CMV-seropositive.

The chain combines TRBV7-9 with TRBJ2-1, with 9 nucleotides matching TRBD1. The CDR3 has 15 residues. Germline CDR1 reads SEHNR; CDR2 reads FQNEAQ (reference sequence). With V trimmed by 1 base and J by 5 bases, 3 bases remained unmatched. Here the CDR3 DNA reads TGTGCCAGCAGCTTAGGGTACAGGGGGCACAATGAGCAGTTCTTC. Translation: CASSLGYRGHNEQFF.

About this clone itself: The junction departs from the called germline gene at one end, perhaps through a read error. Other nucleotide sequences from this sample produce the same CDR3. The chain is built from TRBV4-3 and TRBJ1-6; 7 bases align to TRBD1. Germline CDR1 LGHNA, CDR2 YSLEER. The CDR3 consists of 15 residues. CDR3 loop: CASSKTTGALSPLHF. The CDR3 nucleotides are TGCGCCAGCAGCAAAACTACAGGGGCACTGTCACCCCTACACTTT.

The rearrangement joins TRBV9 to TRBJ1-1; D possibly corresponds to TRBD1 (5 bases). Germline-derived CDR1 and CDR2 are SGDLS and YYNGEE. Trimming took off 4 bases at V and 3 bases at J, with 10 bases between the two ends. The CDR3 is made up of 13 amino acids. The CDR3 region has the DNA TGTGCCAGCAGCTGGGGAGGGGACACTGAAGCTTTCTTT. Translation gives CASSWGGDTEAFF.

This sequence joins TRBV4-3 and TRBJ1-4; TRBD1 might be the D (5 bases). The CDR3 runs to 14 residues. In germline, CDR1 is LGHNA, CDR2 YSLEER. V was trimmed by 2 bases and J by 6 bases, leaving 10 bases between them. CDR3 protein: CASSQNGGDEKLFF. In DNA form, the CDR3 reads TGCGCCAGCAGCCAAAACGGAGGGGATGAAAAACTGTTTTTT.

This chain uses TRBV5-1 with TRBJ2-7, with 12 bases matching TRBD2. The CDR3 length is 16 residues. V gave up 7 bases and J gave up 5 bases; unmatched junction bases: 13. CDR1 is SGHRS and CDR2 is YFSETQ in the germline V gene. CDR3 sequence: CASFSRTSGALNEQYF. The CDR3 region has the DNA TGCGCCAGCTTCTCCAGGACTAGCGGGGCCTTAAACGAGCAGTACTTC. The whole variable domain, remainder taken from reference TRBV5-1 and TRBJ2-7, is KAGVTQTPRYLIKTRGQQVTLSCSPISGHRSVSWYQQTPGQGLQFLFEYFSETQRNKGNFPGRFSGRQFSNSRSEMNVSTLELGDSALYLCASFSRTSGALNEQYFGPGTRLTVT.

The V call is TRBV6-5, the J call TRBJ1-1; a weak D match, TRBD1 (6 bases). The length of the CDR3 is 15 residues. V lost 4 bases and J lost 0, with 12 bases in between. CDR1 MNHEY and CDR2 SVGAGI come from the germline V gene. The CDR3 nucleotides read TGTGCCAGCAGTTGGAGGACAGCCCTGAACACTGAAGCTTTCTTT. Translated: CASSWRTALNTEAFF.

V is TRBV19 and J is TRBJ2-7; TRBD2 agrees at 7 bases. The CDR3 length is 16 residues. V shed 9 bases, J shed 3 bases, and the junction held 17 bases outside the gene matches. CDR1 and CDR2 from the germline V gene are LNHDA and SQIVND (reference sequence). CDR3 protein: CASSPSGREPFYEQYF. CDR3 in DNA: TGTGCCAGCTCTCCTTCTGGGAGGGAACCTTTCTACGAGCAGTACTTC.

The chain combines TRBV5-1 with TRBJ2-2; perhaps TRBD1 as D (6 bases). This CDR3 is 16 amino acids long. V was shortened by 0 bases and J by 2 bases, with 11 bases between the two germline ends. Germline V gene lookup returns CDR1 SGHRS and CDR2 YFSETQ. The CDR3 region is CASSLDAGVNTGELFF. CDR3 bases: TGCGCCAGCAGCTTGGATGCAGGGGTCAACACCGGGGAGCTGTTTTTT.

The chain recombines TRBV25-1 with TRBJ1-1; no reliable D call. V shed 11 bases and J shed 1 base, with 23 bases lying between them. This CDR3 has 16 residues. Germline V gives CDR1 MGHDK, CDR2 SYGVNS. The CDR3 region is CAAEGRAVLGNTEAFF. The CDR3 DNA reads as TGTGCCGCCGAAGGGCGGGCAGTCCTAGGGAACACTGAAGCTTTCTTT.

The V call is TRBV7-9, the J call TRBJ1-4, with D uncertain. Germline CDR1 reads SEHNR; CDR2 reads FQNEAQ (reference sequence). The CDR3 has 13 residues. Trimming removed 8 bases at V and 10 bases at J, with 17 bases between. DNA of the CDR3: TGTGCCAGCGGGAGAGATCCCCTCCGAAAACTGTTTTTT. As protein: CASGRDPLRKLFF.

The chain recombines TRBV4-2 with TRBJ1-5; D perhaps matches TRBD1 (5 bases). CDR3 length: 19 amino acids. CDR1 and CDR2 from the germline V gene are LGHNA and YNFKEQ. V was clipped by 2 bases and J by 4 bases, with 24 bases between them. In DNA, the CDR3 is TGTGCCAGCAGCCAATACGGACAACAAGGTCCCGGGCTTAATCAGCCCCAGCATTTT. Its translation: CASSQYGQQGPGLNQPQHF.

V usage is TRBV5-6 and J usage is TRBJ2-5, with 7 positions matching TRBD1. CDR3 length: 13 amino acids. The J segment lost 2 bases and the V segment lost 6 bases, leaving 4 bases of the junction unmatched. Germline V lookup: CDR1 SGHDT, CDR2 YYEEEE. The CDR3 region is CASIRQGQETQYF. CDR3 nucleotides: TGTGCCAGCATCCGACAGGGTCAAGAGACCCAGTACTTC.

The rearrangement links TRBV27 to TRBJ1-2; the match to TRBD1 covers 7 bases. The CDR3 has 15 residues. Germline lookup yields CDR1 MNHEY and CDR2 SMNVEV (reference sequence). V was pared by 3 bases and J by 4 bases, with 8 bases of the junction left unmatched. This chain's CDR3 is CASSFEPTGTYGYTF. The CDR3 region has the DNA TGTGCCAGCAGTTTCGAACCGACAGGGACCTATGGCTACACCTTC.

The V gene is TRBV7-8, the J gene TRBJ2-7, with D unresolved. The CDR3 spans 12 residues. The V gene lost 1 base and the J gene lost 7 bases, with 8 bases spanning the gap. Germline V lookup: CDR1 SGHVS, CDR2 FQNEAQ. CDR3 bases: TGTGCCAGCAGCTTAGATCCGAGGGAGCAGTACGTC. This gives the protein CASSLDPREQYV.

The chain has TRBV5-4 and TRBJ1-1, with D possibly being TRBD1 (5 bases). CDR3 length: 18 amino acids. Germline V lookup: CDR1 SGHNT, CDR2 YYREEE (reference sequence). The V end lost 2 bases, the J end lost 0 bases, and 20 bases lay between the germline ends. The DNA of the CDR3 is TGTGCCAGCAGCTTCAGGGTGTCGGCGGCCTACATGAACACTGAAGCTTTCTTT. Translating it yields CASSFRVSAAYMNTEAFF.

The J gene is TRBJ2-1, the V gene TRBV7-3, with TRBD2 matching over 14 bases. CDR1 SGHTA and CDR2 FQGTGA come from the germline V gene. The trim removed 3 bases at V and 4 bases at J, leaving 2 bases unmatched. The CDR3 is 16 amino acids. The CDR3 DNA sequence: TGTGCCAGCAGCTTCGGACTAGCGGGGGGATACAATGAGCAGTTCTTC. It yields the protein CASSFGLAGGYNEQFF.

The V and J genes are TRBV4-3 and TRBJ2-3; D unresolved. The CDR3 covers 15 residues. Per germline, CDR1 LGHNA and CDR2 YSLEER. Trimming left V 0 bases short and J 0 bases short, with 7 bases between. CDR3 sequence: CASSQDPGSTDTQYF. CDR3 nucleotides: TGCGCCAGCAGCCAAGACCCCGGTAGCACAGATACGCAGTATTTT.

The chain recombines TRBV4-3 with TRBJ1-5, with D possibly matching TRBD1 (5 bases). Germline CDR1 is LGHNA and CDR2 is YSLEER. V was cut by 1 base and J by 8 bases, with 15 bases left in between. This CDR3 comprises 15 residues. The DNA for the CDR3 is TGCGCCAGCAGCCAAGGCGGGGGACGTTGGGAGCCCCAGCATTTT. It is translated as CASSQGGGRWEPQHF.

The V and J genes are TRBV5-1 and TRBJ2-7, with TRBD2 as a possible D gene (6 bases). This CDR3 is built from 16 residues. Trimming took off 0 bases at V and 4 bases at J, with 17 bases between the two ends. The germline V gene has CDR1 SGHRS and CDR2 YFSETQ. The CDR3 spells CASSLAGGKGLYEQYF. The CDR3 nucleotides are TGCGCCAGCAGCTTGGCCGGGGGAAAGGGGTTATACGAGCAGTACTTC.

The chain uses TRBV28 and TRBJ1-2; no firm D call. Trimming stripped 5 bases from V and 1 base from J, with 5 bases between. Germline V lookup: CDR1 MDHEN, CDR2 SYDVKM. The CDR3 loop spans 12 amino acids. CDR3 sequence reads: CASSPNNYGYTF. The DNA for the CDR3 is TGTGCCAGCAGTCCAAATAACTATGGCTACACCTTC.

Written as DNA, the CDR3 is TGTGCCTGGAGTGTGGTACAGAATAATTCACCCCTCCACTTT. Translating it yields CAWSVVQNNSPLHF. The chain carries TRBV30 and TRBJ1-6, with D unresolved. Germline CDR1 and CDR2: GTSNPN and SVGIG (reference sequence). This CDR3 has 14 amino acids. Trimming shortened V by 0 bases and J by 5 bases, and 8 bases separated the two germline ends.

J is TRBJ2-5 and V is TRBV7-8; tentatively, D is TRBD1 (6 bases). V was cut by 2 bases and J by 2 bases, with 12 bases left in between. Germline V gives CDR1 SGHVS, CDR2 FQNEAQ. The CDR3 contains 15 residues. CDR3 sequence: CASSLWAGQQETQYF. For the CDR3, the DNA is TGTGCCAGCAGCTTATGGGCTGGACAGCAAGAGACCCAGTACTTC. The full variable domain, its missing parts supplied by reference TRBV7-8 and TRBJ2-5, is GAGVSQSPRYKVAKRGQDVALRCDPISGHVSLFWYQQALGQGPEFLTYFQNEAQLDKSGLPSDRFFAERPEGSVSTLKIQRTQQEDSAVYLCASSLWAGQQETQYFGPGTRLLVL.

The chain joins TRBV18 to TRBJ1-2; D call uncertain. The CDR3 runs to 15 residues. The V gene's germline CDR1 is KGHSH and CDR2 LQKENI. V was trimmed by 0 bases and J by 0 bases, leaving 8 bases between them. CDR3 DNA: TGTGCCAGCTCACCACCCCTCCCCTCTAACTATGGCTACACCTTC. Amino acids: CASSPPLPSNYGYTF.

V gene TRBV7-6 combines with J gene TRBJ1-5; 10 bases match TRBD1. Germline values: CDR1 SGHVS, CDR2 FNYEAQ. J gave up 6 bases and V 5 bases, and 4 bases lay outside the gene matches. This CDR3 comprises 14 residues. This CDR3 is CASSPGTGVQPQHF. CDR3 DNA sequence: TGTGCCAGCAGCCCGGGGACAGGGGTTCAGCCCCAGCATTTT.

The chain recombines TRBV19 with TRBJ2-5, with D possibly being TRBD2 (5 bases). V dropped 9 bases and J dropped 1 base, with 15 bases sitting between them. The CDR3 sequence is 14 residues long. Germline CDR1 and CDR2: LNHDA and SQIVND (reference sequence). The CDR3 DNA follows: TGTGCCAGCCAAGGAGCGGCGGTCCAAGAGACCCAGTACTTC. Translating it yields CASQGAAVQETQYF.